This entry features one TCR beta chain sequence. Its antigen is not identified. The data are from a study of OX40 agonist ivuxolimab in advanced cancers. Study in general: Patients were dosed with the agonistic anti-OX40 (CD134) antibody ivuxolimab. Study-wide results and limits: Low normalized T-cell clonal expansion was also seen in some nonresponders.

Assay used: immunoSEQ multiplex PCR; TCRdb lists only in-frame clones, some missing. The data hold about 63,000 clones, with roughly 91% observed a single time. Prior autoimmune disease or systemic immunosuppression barred patients. Sample: CD4+ or CD8+ T cells sorted from blood, taken in a trial of the OX40 agonist ivuxolimab. The clonotype originates from an adult with an advanced solid tumor such as melanoma, head and neck, liver or kidney cancer.

The CDR3: CASHPSRTADTQYF. The CDR3, as DNA: TGTGCCAGTCATCCGTCCAGGACGGCAGATACGCAGTATTTT. The chain couples TRBV5-4 to TRBJ2-3, with D unclear. V was pared by 8 bases and J by 4 bases, with 17 bases between. CDR1 and CDR2 (germline): SGHNT, YYREEE (reference sequence). CDR3 length equals 14 residues.